The rows below give T cell receptor beta chains drawn from one sample of a study of T cells in localized non-small cell lung cancer. Data came from immunoSEQ multiplex PCR; TCRdb stores just in-frame clones and leaves some out. Of 70,000 to 95,000 clones listed, roughly 90% are singletons. The material sequenced was PBMCs, taken before any cancer treatment. These receptors all come from a woman aged 35 to 69 with stage II squamous cell lung carcinoma. The CDR3 runs from the conserved cysteine through the conserved F or W. The D gene is left open where the match is weak. Clone size is shown for a subset of rows, as once, few, many or a class of expanded clone.

size	D	length	V	J	DNA	CDR3
once	.	18	TRBV19	TRBJ1-5	TGTGCCAGTAGACCTATTGAGTTTGGGCAGGGGACTAATCAGCCCCAGCATTTT	CASRPIEFGQGTNQPQHF
once	.	14	TRBV5-1	TRBJ1-4	TGCGCCAGCAGCTCAGGGACACCGAGTGAAAAACTGTTTTTT	CASSSGTPSEKLFF
once	.	13	TRBV18	TRBJ2-1	TGTGCCAGCTCACCACCGAGTGGGATTGAGCAGTTCTTC	CASSPPSGIEQFF
.	.	13	TRBV5-6	TRBJ2-1	TGTGCCAGCAGCTTGGAAGGGGGTCATGAGCAGTTCTTC	CASSLEGGHEQFF
.	.	15	TRBV10-3	TRBJ1-1	TGTGCCATCAGTGAGCCCGGGGGGGGGAACACTGAAGCTTTCTTT	CAISEPGGGNTEAFF
.	TRBD1	12	TRBV29-1	TRBJ1-2	TGCAGCGTTGGGGGACAGTCATATGGCTACACCTTC	CSVGGQSYGYTF
.	.	12	TRBV15	TRBJ1-5	TGTGCCACCAGCAGAGAGGAGGGGTCCCAGCATTTT	CATSREEGSQHF
.	.	14	TRBV5-8	TRBJ1-2	TGTGCCAGCAGTTTAGCGACAGCGCTCTATGGCTACACCTTC	CASSLATALYGYTF
.	TRBD2	16	TRBV5-1	TRBJ2-1	TGCGCCAGCAGTCGAGGGACTAGCGGGGGCCACAATGAGCAGTTCTTC	CASSRGTSGGHNEQFF
.	.	11	TRBV6-1	TRBJ2-7	TGTGCCAGCAGAGAGGGTTACGAGCAGTACTTC	CASREGYEQYF
.	.	14	TRBV27	TRBJ1-3	TGTGCCAGCAGTTTAACAGGGTTTGGAAACACCATATATTTT	CASSLTGFGNTIYF
.	TRBD2	15	TRBV25-1	TRBJ2-2	TGTGCCAGCAGTTTGAGCGGGAGGGCCGGCGGGGAGCTGTTTTTT	CASSLSGRAGGELFF
.	.	13	TRBV27	TRBJ2-1	TGTGCCAGCAGTACACCTAGCGCGGGGCCCTGGTTCTTC	CASSTPSAGPWFF
.	.	15	TRBV5-1	TRBJ2-1	TGCGCCAGCAGCTTGCTGGGCAGCTCCTACAATGAGCAGTTCTTC	CASSLLGSSYNEQFF
once	.	16	TRBV6-5	TRBJ2-6	TGTGCCAGCAGTTACTTACGGAGCTCTGGGGCCAACGTCCTGACTTTC	CASSYLRSSGANVLTF
.	.	13	TRBV30	TRBJ2-4	TGTGCCTGGAGTGTACCAGGAGGAAACATTCAGTACTTC	CAWSVPGGNIQYF
.	TRBD1	15	TRBV6-1	TRBJ2-5	TGTGCCAGCAAGCACGACAGGGGTTCCGGAGAGACCCAGTACTTC	CASKHDRGSGETQYF
.	.	12	TRBV19	TRBJ1-1	TGTGCCAGTGGCAGGCAGAACACTGAAGCTTTCTTT	CASGRQNTEAFF
.	.	14	TRBV27	TRBJ1-6	TGTGCCAGCAGCTGGACCGGGCCGGGGTCACCCCTCCACTTT	CASSWTGPGSPLHF
.	.	14	TRBV18	TRBJ1-1	TGTGCCAGCTCACCACTCTCCCAGGGTACGGGAGCTTTCTTT	CASSPLSQGTGAFF
.	.	13	TRBV7-9	TRBJ1-1	TGTGCCAGCAGCCCATCGACGAACACTGAAGCTTTCTTT	CASSPSTNTEAFF
.	TRBD1	13	TRBV19	TRBJ1-2	TGTGCCAGTGGGACAGGGCCCTCCTATGGCTACACCTTC	CASGTGPSYGYTF
.	.	14	TRBV9	TRBJ1-5	TGTGCCAGCAGCGCCGGGGGGGGCTCTCAGCCCCAGCATTTT	CASSAGGGSQPQHF
.	.	15	TRBV5-4	TRBJ1-3	TGTGCCAGCAGCCTTGGCCCCCGCCCGGTAGACACCATATATTTT	CASSLGPRPVDTIYF
few	.	12	TRBV11-2	TRBJ2-7	TGTGCCAGCAGCTTAGGTATTTACGAGCAGTACTTC	CASSLGIYEQYF
.	.	12	TRBV28	TRBJ2-3	TGTGCCAGCAGGATTAACACAGATACGCAGTATTTT	CASRINTDTQYF
few	.	16	TRBV7-9	TRBJ2-7	TGTGCCAGCAGCTTAGCCTTAGCAACAGGTCGGGACGAGCAGTACTTC	CASSLALATGRDEQYF
few	.	19	TRBV5-1	TRBJ2-2	TGCGCCAGCAGCCCGACCTCATTGGTGGGGGTCGCAGGGACCGGGGAGCTGTTTTTT	CASSPTSLVGVAGTGELFF
.	.	12	TRBV19	TRBJ2-1	TGTGCCAGTACGCGGACTCCCTCGGAGCAGTTCTTC	CASTRTPSEQFF
.	.	13	TRBV6-5	TRBJ2-7	TGTGCCAGCCGGACCCGGGGACATTACGAGCAGTACTTC	CASRTRGHYEQYF
.	.	14	TRBV5-1	TRBJ2-5	TGCGCCAGCAGCTTGGGGGCTAACCAAGAGACCCAGTACTTC	CASSLGANQETQYF
.	TRBD1	12	TRBV6-5	TRBJ2-7	TGTGCCAGCATGACAGGGTCGGACGAGCAGTACTTC	CASMTGSDEQYF
few	TRBD1	15	TRBV30	TRBJ1-5	TGTGCCTGGAGTGTAGGGGACAGGGGCCGTCAGCCCCAGCATTTT	CAWSVGDRGRQPQHF
once	TRBD1	14	TRBV29-1	TRBJ1-2	TGCAGCGTTGGGCGGGACAGGGACGGCTATGGCTACACCTTC	CSVGRDRDGYGYTF
.	.	16	TRBV7-6	TRBJ2-2	TGTGCCAGCAGCAACCGGACAGGGAGGGTCACCGGGGAGCTGTTTTTT	CASSNRTGRVTGELFF
.	TRBD1	15	TRBV5-1	TRBJ2-3	TGCGCCAGCAAGAAGGGACAGGCGTACACAGATACGCAGTATTTT	CASKKGQAYTDTQYF
few	TRBD1	16	TRBV5-1	TRBJ1-1	TGCGCCAGCAGCTTGGCGGGACAGGGGGTGGACACTGAAGCTTTCTTT	CASSLAGQGVDTEAFF
.	.	15	TRBV27	TRBJ1-1	TGTGCCAGCAGTTTATTCGGCAGGGGGAACACTGAAGCTTTCTTT	CASSLFGRGNTEAFF
once	TRBD1	13	TRBV13	TRBJ2-7	TGTGCCAGCAGCTTAGACAGGGGGCTTGAGCAGTACTTC	CASSLDRGLEQYF
once	.	13	TRBV6-5	TRBJ1-2	TGTGCCAGCAGAAACAGGGATCACTATGGCTACACCTTC	CASRNRDHYGYTF
.	TRBD1	17	TRBV5-1	TRBJ2-1	TGCGCCAGCAGCTTAATTGGGAGAGGGGGCGCGAGGAATGAGCAGTTCTTC	CASSLIGRGGARNEQFF
once	TRBD1	16	TRBV14	TRBJ2-3	TGTGCCAGCAGCCAAGATAGGCGACAGGGGTCAGATACGCAGTATTTT	CASSQDRRQGSDTQYF
.	TRBD1	14	TRBV6-1	TRBJ1-3	TGTGCCAGCAGGGGGGACAGCTCTGGAAACACCATATATTTT	CASRGDSSGNTIYF
once	TRBD2	15	TRBV4-1	TRBJ2-2	TGCGCCAGCAGCCTAGCGGGGATAAACACCGGGGAGCTGTTTTTT	CASSLAGINTGELFF
once	TRBD1	17	TRBV12-5	TRBJ2-7	TGTGCTAGTGGTTTGGTAGTTGGGGGACAGGTGATAGACGAGCAGTACTTC	CASGLVVGGQVIDEQYF
.	.	13	TRBV5-4	TRBJ2-5	TGTGCCAGCAGCTTTCGGGGAAGGGAGACCCAGTACTTC	CASSFRGRETQYF
.	.	14	TRBV5-6	TRBJ2-5	TGTGCCAGCAGCTTGTTAGGGGGGGAAGAGACCCAGTACTTC	CASSLLGGEETQYF
.	TRBD2	14	TRBV28	TRBJ2-7	TGTGCCAGTCGACTAGCGGGGGTCCTCTACGAGCAGTACTTC	CASRLAGVLYEQYF
.	.	16	TRBV5-1	TRBJ1-1	TGCGCCAGCAGCCCGGCCGGGACGAGCCGGAACACTGAAGCTTTCTTT	CASSPAGTSRNTEAFF
.	TRBD2	16	TRBV10-3	TRBJ2-5	TGTGCCATCAGTTCACCCCCGGGGGGAGGAGGAGAGACCCAGTACTTC	CAISSPPGGGGETQYF
.	.	12	TRBV4-1	TRBJ1-4	TGCGCCAGCAGCCAGATCGATTTAAGACTGTTTTTT	CASSQIDLRLFF